The entry below gives a single T cell receptor (beta chain) sequence along with its context. Its antigen remains unidentified. 60 Vbeta and 13 Jbeta primers were used in PCR. Profiling relied on immunoSEQ multiplex PCR, and the TCRdb table lists in-frame clones only, not all of them. The sample has 68,000 or so clones; the top ten hold 15%. This specimen belongs to a study of cytomegalovirus exposure and HLA in healthy donors. Study-wide points: Certain sequence variants were highly shared and formed a cluster, and this cluster was likely a sequencing artifact. There were some public TCRs occurring in many donors, but most TCR sequences were rare. In an earlier analysis, in 620 or so donors, most V segments appeared productive either ~87% or ~30% of the time.

The specimen was PBMCs. The receptor comes from a boy aged 5 to 17 in good health and CMV-seronegative.

CDR3 DNA: TGTGCCAGCAGTGGACAGGGGGCGGACTATGGCTACACCTTC. It specifies CASSGQGADYGYTF. The chain combines TRBV2 with TRBJ1-2, with TRBD1 matching over 10 bases. This CDR3 is built from 14 residues. In germline, CDR1 is SNHLY, CDR2 FYNNEI. V dropped 4 bases and J dropped 3; count of bases not matched to a gene: 2.